This record concerns one T cell receptor beta chain sequence. Its antigen is unknown. These data are taken from a study of T cell responses to AZD1222 COVID-19 vaccine. Study outcomes and limitations: Most donors were white British and more were female, and clonal diversity was possibly underestimated. Repertoires were obtained only post-peak T cell response.

Data came from immunoSEQ multiplex PCR; TCRdb stores just in-frame clones and leaves some out. The table lists fewer than 200,000 clones, almost 90% of them singletons, with approximately 10% in the top ten. Germline V CDR1 and CDR2: KGHDR, SFDVKD. CDR3 size: 16 residues. After removal of 6 bases from V and 2 bases from J, the junction contained 9 bases not matched to a gene. The chain employs TRBV24-1 and TRBJ2-5, with 9 bases identical to TRBD1. This sequence was found in an adult who received the AZD1222 COVID-19 vaccine. Material: peripheral blood, obtained 28 days after the second AZD1222 dose. The CDR3 region is CATSPGQGGMQETQYF. CDR3 sequence (DNA): TGTGCCACCAGTCCGGGACAGGGTGGTATGCAAGAGACCCAGTACTTC.